What follows describes a single TCR beta chain. Its specificity is not known. The sample comes from a study of CXCR3-negative and CXCR3-positive naive CD8 T cells. Study as a whole: Per-library TRB read counts averaged about 1.5 +/- 0.3 million, adding up to about 130 million in total. General study points: Memory CD8+ T cell repertoires were far less diverse than both naive subsets. For naive cells, CXCR3-negative and CXCR3-positive subsets had similar TRBV-TRBJ usage; for memory cells, usage differed.

Per CD8+ T cell subset, triplicate sorts of fewer than 350,000 cells each were done. The study made its TRB cDNA libraries by 5' RACE, adding UMI labels. TCRdb reworked the 5' RACE reads into one entry per CDR3 protein, no DNA. This sample's table reports 45,000 to 55,000 distinct CDR3 sequences. Looked up from germline, CDR1 is SGDLS and CDR2 is YYNGEE. This CDR3 is built from 17 residues. V gene TRBV9 combines with J gene TRBJ2-7. What was sequenced was memory CD8+ T cells from blood. This sequence was found in a human donor in good health. Some clones in this sample may be carry-over from other donors' samples. This CDR3 reads CASSVNSEYGSSYEQYF.